These 6 T cell receptor beta chains were sequenced from one sample in a study of T cell clones after liver transplantation. Sequenced by immunoSEQ multiplex PCR; TCRdb stores in-frame clones only, minus some. The sample lists some 80,000 clones, around 84% occurring once. Sequenced here: CD4+ T cells from blood, sampled 48 months after liver transplant. The receptors originated from a human patient who received a liver transplant. Some of the T cells might come from the graft donor.

This clone appeared a single time. This rearrangement joins TRBV27 to TRBJ2-1; no clear D gene. V lost 5 bases and J lost 8, with 19 bases in between. The germline V gene encodes CDR1 MNHEY and CDR2 SMNVEV (reference sequence). The CDR3 is 15 residues long. The CDR3 DNA sequence: TGTGCCAGCAGTCCCCCCGGCGGAAGATTCTATGAGCAGTTCTTC. Amino acid sequence: CASSPPGGRFYEQFF.

About this clone: The same CDR3 arises from other DNA sequences in this sample as well. The CDR3 loop is CASSLGLAGQETQYF. The CDR3 coding sequence is TGTGCCAGCAGCTTAGGGCTAGCGGGCCAAGAGACCCAGTACTTC. The chain employs TRBV7-2 and TRBJ2-5, with 8 positions matching TRBD2. Germline-derived CDR1 and CDR2 are SGHTA and FQGNSA. V trimming: 1 base; J trimming: 1 base; junction bases outside the gene matches: 2. The CDR3 is 15 residues long.

V is TRBV15 and J is TRBJ2-3; no firm D call. This CDR3 has 16 amino acids. Germline V gene data show CDR1 as LNHNV and CDR2 as YYDKDF (reference sequence). V lost 6 bases and J lost 0, with 16 bases in between. The CDR3 coding sequence is TGTGCCACCAGTGCTTACGAGCGAGCGAGCACAGATACGCAGTATTTT. Translation gives CATSAYERASTDTQYF.

As regards this clone: The junction and the germline gene differ at one end; a read error may be behind it. The J gene is TRBJ1-5, the V gene TRBV5-4; D remains unclear. The CDR3 runs to 16 residues. The V gene's germline CDR1 is SGHNT and CDR2 YYREEE (reference sequence). The CDR3 nucleotides are TGTGCTAGCAGCTTGGGAGGAGGGCTACCCAATCAGCCCCAGCATTTT. Its translation: CASSLGGGLPNQPQHF.

This chain links TRBV12-5 with TRBJ1-1; D ambiguous. Germline CDR1 is LGHNT and CDR2 is FRNRAP. V was cut by 3 bases and J by 7 bases, with 12 bases left in between. CDR3 length equals 13 residues. The CDR3, as DNA: TGTGCTAGTGGTTTAGTTGGACCGCGTGAAGCTTTCTTT. Its translation is CASGLVGPREAFF.

The rearrangement links TRBV10-3 to TRBJ2-2; 9 bases fit TRBD1. The CDR3 length is 14 residues. CDR1 is ENHRY and CDR2 is SYGVKD in the germline V gene. The trim removed 7 bases at V and 4 bases at J, leaving 4 bases unmatched. CDR3: CAITRQGGTGELFF. CDR3 nucleotide sequence: TGTGCCATCACTCGACAGGGGGGCACCGGGGAGCTGTTTTTT.